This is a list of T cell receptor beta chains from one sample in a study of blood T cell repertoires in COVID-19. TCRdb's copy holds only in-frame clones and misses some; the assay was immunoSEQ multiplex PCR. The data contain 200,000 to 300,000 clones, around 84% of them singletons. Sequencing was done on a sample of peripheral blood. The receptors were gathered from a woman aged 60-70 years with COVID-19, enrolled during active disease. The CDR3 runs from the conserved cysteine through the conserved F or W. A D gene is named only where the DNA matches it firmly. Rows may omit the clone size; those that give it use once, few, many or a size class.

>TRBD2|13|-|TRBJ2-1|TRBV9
TGTGCCAGCAGCGCGACTAGCCGCAATGAGCAGTTCTTC
CASSATSRNEQFF
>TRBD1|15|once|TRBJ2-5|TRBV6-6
TGTGCCAGCAGTCCTACAGGGGTGCAGGCAGAGACCCAGTACTTC
CASSPTGVQAETQYF
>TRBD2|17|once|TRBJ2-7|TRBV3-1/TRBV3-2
TGTGCCAGCAGCCAGTACACCGGGACTAGCGGGGCCTACGAGCAGTACTTC
CASSQYTGTSGAYEQYF
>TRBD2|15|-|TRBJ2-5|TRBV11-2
TGTGCCAGCAGCGGGCCGACAGCGGGAGTAGAGACCCAGTACTTC
CASSGPTAGVETQYF
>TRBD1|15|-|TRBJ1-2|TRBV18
TGTGCCAGCTCACCACCGACAGGGAACAACTATGGCTACACCTTC
CASSPPTGNNYGYTF
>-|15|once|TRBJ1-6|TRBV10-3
TGTGCCATCAGTGAGTTTAGGGGGATGGATTCACCCCTCCACTTT
CAISEFRGMDSPLHF
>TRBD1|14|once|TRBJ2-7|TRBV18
TGTGCCAGCTCATCCCGACAGGGGTCCAGCGAGCAGTACTTC
CASSSRQGSSEQYF
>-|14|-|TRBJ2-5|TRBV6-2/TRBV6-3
TGTGCCAGCAGTTATTGGCAGGGTGGAGAGACCCAGTACTTC
CASSYWQGGETQYF
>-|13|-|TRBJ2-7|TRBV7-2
TGTGCCAGCAGCTTAGGACGGGACTACGAGCAGTACTTC
CASSLGRDYEQYF
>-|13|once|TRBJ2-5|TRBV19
TGTGCCAGTAGTACCGACAGGCAAGAGACCCAGTACTTC
CASSTDRQETQYF
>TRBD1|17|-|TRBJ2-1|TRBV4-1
TGCGCCAGCAGCCAAGGAGGGGGCCAAAGCTCCTACAATGAGCAGTTCTTC
CASSQGGGQSSYNEQFF
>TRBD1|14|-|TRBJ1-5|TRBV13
TGTGCCAGCAGCACAGGGGTGGGCAATCAGCCCCAGCATTTT
CASSTGVGNQPQHF
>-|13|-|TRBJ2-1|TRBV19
TGTGCCAGTAGTGGTGCAGATTACAATGAGCAGTTCTTC
CASSGADYNEQFF
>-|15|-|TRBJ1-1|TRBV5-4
TGTGCCAGCAGCCTCCATGTCGGTTCAAACACTGAAGCTTTCTTT
CASSLHVGSNTEAFF
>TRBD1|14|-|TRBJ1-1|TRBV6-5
TGTGCCAGCACCAGGACAGGGGTTAACACTGAAGCTTTCTTT
CASTRTGVNTEAFF
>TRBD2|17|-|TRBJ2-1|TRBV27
TGTGCCAGCAGTTTAGGAACTAGCGGGGGCTCCTACAATGAGCAGTTCTTC
CASSLGTSGGSYNEQFF
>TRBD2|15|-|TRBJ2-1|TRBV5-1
TGCGCCAGCAGGCCCGGGGGGGGCTTGTACAATGAGCAGTTCTTC
CASRPGGGLYNEQFF
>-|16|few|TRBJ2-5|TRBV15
TGTGCCACCAGCTGGGGGGGGCTAGCAGACCAAGAGACCCAGTACTTC
CATSWGGLADQETQYF
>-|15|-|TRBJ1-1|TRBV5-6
TGTGCCAGCAGCTCGGGGGGACGACCGCCCTTCAGGGCTTTCTTT
CASSSGGRPPFRAFF
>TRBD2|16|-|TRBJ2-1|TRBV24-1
TGTGCCACCAGTGATTTACGGTCTAGCGGGAGCGATGAGCAGTTCTTC
CATSDLRSSGSDEQFF
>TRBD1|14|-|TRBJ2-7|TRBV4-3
TGCGCCAGCAGCCGTGGACAGGGCCCCTACGAGCAGTACTTC
CASSRGQGPYEQYF
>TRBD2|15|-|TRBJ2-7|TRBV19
TGTGCCAGTAGTATAGGCCTAGCGGGCGGCTACGAGCAGTACTTC
CASSIGLAGGYEQYF
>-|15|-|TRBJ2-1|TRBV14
TGTGCCAGCAGCCAAGGAGAATTTTCCTACAATGAGCAGTTCTTC
CASSQGEFSYNEQFF
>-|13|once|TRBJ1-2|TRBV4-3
TGCGCCAGCAGCCAGGACAGATACTATGGCTACACCTTC
CASSQDRYYGYTF
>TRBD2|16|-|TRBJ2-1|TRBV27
TGTGCCAGCACCCACCCCCGGGGACTAGCGGGGAATGAGCAGTTCTTC
CASTHPRGLAGNEQFF
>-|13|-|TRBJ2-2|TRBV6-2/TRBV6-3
TGTGCCAGCAGTTACTCCTACACCGGGGAGCTGTTTTTT
CASSYSYTGELFF
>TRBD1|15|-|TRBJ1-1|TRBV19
TGTGCCAGTAGTTCCTCGACAGGGTTAGGGACTGAAGCTTTCTTT
CASSSSTGLGTEAFF
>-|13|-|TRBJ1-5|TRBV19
TGTGCCAGTAGTATAACAGTGAATCAGCCCCAGCATTTT
CASSITVNQPQHF
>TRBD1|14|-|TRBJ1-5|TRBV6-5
TGTGCCGTAGCGACAGGGGAGGGAAAACAGCCCCAGCATTTT
CAVATGEGKQPQHF
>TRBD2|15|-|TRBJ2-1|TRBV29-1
TGCAGCGTGTTCCGAGGACTAGCGTTGGACAATGAGCAGTTCTTC
CSVFRGLALDNEQFF
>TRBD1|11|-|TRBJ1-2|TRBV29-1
TGCAGCGTTTACAGGGGTAATGGCTACACCTTC
CSVYRGNGYTF
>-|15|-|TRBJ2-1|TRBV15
TGTGCCACCAGCAGAGATGCGGGGTCCTACAATGAGCAGTTCTTC
CATSRDAGSYNEQFF
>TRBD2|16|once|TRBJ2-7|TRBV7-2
TGTGCCAGCAGCTTCGACTCCCTAGCGGGGGTCTACGAGCAGTACTTC
CASSFDSLAGVYEQYF
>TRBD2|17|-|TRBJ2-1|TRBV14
TGTGCCAGCAGCCAAGATTGGGGGGGCGGGAGGAGGAATGAGCAGTTCTTC
CASSQDWGGGRRNEQFF
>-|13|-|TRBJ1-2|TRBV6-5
TGTGCCAGCAGAGACGGGACTAACTATGGCTACACCTTC
CASRDGTNYGYTF
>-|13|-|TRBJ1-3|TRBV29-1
TGCAGCGTTATCCAAGGGGCTGGAAACACCATATATTTT
CSVIQGAGNTIYF
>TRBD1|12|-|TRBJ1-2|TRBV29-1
TGCAGCGTTGTCCAGGGGGCGGGGGGCTACACCTTC
CSVVQGAGGYTF
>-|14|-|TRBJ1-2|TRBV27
TGTGCCAGCAGTTTACGGGGTGGTAACTATGGCTACACCTTC
CASSLRGGNYGYTF
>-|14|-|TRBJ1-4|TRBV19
TGTGCCAGTACCCTAGGGGGACGACATGAAAAACTGTTTTTT
CASTLGGRHEKLFF
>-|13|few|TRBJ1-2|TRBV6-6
TGTGCCAGCAGCCCAGCGACTAACTATGGCTACACCTTC
CASSPATNYGYTF
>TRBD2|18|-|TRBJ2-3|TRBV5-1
TGCGCCAGCAGGAAGGGAACGGGAGGGCCGAGAAGAACAGATACGCAGTATTTT
CASRKGTGGPRRTDTQYF
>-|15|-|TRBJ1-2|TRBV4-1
TGCGCCAGCAGCCAAGAGAGCAGGGCTGCCTATGGCTACACCTTC
CASSQESRAAYGYTF